Following are 2 T cell receptor beta chains from one sample sequenced in a study of technical replicates of blood from a few donors (dated by TCRdb to 2016 to 2017). Libraries were constructed by the immunoSEQ multiplex PCR assay. Held by TCRdb, this immuneACCESS table contains in-frame sequences only and omits some clones. Under half of the omission traces to an unresolved V gene where checked; the cause of the rest is unknown. The table for this sample lists 76,000 or so clones; roughly nine tenths of them were counted only once. In total, the top ten clones hold 0.25% of the sample. Sequencing was carried out using T cells isolated from PBMCs. These receptors were collected from a human donor in good health.

The CDR3 loop reads CASSQAADTQYF. CDR3 bases: TGTGCCAGCAGCCAAGCAGCAGATACGCAGTATTTT. The chain couples TRBV14 to TRBJ2-3; D gene uncertain. V was clipped by 1 base and J by 4 bases, with 3 bases between them. Germline V gene lookup returns CDR1 SGHDN and CDR2 FVKESK. The CDR3 covers 12 residues. The complete variable domain, with remaining parts taken from reference TRBV14 and TRBJ2-3, reads EAGVTQFPSHSVIEKGQTVTLRCDPISGHDNLYWYRRVMGKEIKFLLHFVKESKQDESGMPNNRFLAERTGGTYSTLKVQPAELEDSGVYFCASSQAADTQYFGPGTRLTVL.

This clone occurred once. The rearrangement links TRBV27 to TRBJ2-7, with D hard to call. The germline gives CDR1 MNHEY, CDR2 SMNVEV (reference sequence). V lost 2 bases, J lost 2 bases, and 10 bases lay in between. The CDR3 has 14 residues. The chain's CDR3 is CASSLNLPPYEQYF. For the CDR3, the DNA is TGTGCCAGCAGTTTAAATCTACCACCCTACGAGCAGTACTTC.